This paragraph covers one TCR beta chain sequence. The data were obtained in a study of control samples from healthy donors and cancer patients. V was clipped by 6 bases and J by 5 bases, with 11 bases between them. This CDR3 has 13 amino acids. CDR1 is LNHDA, CDR2 SQIVND, per germline (reference sequence). Clones were read by immunoSEQ multiplex PCR, and TCRdb kept only the in-frame ones, dropping some. The table records 90,000 to 110,000 clones, 90% of them present only once. The chain has TRBV19 and TRBJ1-5, with D perhaps matching TRBD1 (5 bases). The sample comprised blood. This clonotype originated in a human donor in good health. The donor label of this sample is uncertain. The CDR3 sequence is CASSGTVDQPQHF. In DNA form, the CDR3 reads TGTGCCAGTAGCGGGACGGTGGATCAGCCCCAGCATTTT.